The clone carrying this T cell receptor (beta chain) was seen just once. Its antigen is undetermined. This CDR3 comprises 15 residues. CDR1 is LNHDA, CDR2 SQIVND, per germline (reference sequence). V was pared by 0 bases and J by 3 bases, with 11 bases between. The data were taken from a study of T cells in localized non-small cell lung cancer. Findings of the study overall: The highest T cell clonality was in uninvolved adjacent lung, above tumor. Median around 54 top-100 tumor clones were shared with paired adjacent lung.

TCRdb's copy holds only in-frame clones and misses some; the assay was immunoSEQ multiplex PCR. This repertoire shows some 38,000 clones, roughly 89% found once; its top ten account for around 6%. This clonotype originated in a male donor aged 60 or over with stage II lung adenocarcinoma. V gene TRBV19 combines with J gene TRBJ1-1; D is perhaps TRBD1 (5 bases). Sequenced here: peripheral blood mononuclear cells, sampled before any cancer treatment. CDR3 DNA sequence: TGTGCCAGTAGTATAGAAGGGGAGGTGGACACTGAAGCTTTCTTT. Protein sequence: CASSIEGEVDTEAFF.